Below are 19 T cell receptor beta chains sequenced from a single sample in a study of neurological immune-mediated disorders (dated by TCRdb to between 2018 and 2021). Preparation of the library involved 5' RACE. The sequencer listed for this sample is Illumina HiSeq 2500. TCRdb trimmed public reads at Q25 via fastp, called clones via MiXCR and kept in-frame beta chains. Rows matching on CDR3 protein sequence are summarized as one entry with the most common DNA and genes. This sample comprises 65,000 to 85,000 distinct CDR3 sequences, 5% to 6.5% of them detected only once. The ten largest clonotypes hold 6.5% to 9% of the sample. The time point label on this specimen signifies: longitudinal time-point 2. Sequencing input: PBMCs. The receptor set was obtained from a woman aged 55-70 years with multiple sclerosis.

The chain is built from TRBV6-5 and TRBJ2-3; 7 positions match TRBD1. J gave up 4 bases and V 4 bases, and 11 bases lay outside the gene matches. CDR3 length equals 16 residues. The germline gives CDR1 MNHEY, CDR2 SVGAGI. As DNA, the CDR3 is TGTGCCAGCAGTTTGGGACAGTGGAGGCACGCAGATACGCAGTATTTT. Amino acids: CASSLGQWRHADTQYF.

This clonotype was seen at least ten times. The CDR3 here is CASSRQGGRETQYF. CDR3 DNA: TGCGCCAGCAGCCGGCAGGGGGGACGAGAGACCCAGTACTTC. V gene TRBV4-1 combines with J gene TRBJ2-5; TRBD1 is a possible D gene (7 bases). Germline CDR1 reads MGHRA; CDR2 reads YSYEKL. Trimming pared 4 bases from V and 4 bases from J, leaving 13 bases between. The CDR3 sequence is 14 residues long.

Concerning this clonotype itself: A single base separates this from a much larger clone, so it may be a read error. The rearrangement joins TRBV12-3 or TRBV12-4 to TRBJ1-1, with a possible D match to TRBD1 (5 bases). The ends were cut back, 7 bases at V and 2 bases at J, with 14 bases in the middle. The CDR3 contains 14 residues. DNA of the CDR3: TGTGCCAGCACCCCGAGACAGTCTAACACTGAAGCTTTCTTT. This gives the protein CASTPRQSNTEAFF.

The table lists this clonotype with many counts. CDR3 DNA: TGCCGTAGTGCGGGGTACAATGAGCAGTTCTTC. Its translation is CRSAGYNEQFF. The V call is TRBV20-1, the J call TRBJ2-1; D is perhaps TRBD2 (6 bases). CDR1 is DFQATT, CDR2 SNEGSKA, per germline (reference sequence). The CDR3 is made up of 11 amino acids.

This clonotype was found many times. V is TRBV12-3 or TRBV12-4 and J is TRBJ2-1; TRBD2 aligns across 8 bases. The trim removed 3 bases at V and 11 bases at J, leaving 9 bases unmatched. The CDR3 length is 14 residues. The CDR3 loop reads CASSFQAGAVKQFF. The CDR3 nucleotides read TGTGCCAGCAGTTTTCAAGCGGGGGCCGTAAAGCAGTTCTTC.

The sample holds many counts of this clonotype. V is TRBV5-1 and J is TRBJ2-7; TRBD1 matches at 7 bases. Looked up from germline, CDR1 is SGHRS and CDR2 is YFSETQ. This CDR3 region has 15 residues. The V and J ends lost 0 bases and 4 bases, in that order; junction bases with no gene match: 7. The CDR3: CASSLGGGPRYEQYF. CDR3 DNA: TGCGCCAGCAGCTTGGGAGGGGGCCCCCGATACGAGCAGTACTTC. The whole variable domain, remainder taken from reference TRBV5-1 and TRBJ2-7, is KAGVTQTPRYLIKTRGQQVTLSCSPISGHRSVSWYQQTPGQGLQFLFEYFSETQRNKGNFPGRFSGRQFSNSRSEMNVSTLELGDSALYLCASSLGGGPRYEQYFGPGTRLTVT.

This clonotype appeared many times. The V call is TRBV3-1, the J call TRBJ1-1, with a tentative D call TRBD1 (6 bases). The CDR3 has 15 amino acids. The ends were cut back, 4 bases at V and 0 bases at J, with 12 bases in the middle. Germline CDR1 LGHDT, CDR2 YNNKEL (reference sequence). CDR3: CASSRGGGMNTEAFF. CDR3 in DNA: TGTGCCAGCAGCCGTGGGGGGGGCATGAACACTGAAGCTTTCTTT.

The rearrangement uses TRBV5-1 and TRBJ2-7, with D perhaps TRBD2 (7 bases). V was trimmed by 0 bases and J by 1 base, leaving 11 bases between them. Germline V gives CDR1 SGHRS, CDR2 YFSETQ. The CDR3 has 15 amino acids. Here the CDR3 DNA reads TGCGCCAGCAGCTTGGAGCGGGACACTTCCTACGAGCAGTACTTC. Its protein product is CASSLERDTSYEQYF.

This clonotype was detected ten times or more. V is TRBV12-3 or TRBV12-4 and J is TRBJ1-1; D remains ambiguous. V shed 3 bases and J shed 0 bases, with 8 bases lying between them. The CDR3 has 14 amino acids. The chain's CDR3 is CASSFGGLNTEAFF. The CDR3 nucleotides read TGTGCCAGCAGTTTTGGAGGGCTGAACACTGAAGCTTTCTTT.

The table lists this clonotype with a few counts. The chain couples TRBV6-1 to TRBJ2-6; the D is unclear. V lost 9 bases to trimming and J lost 0 bases, with 6 bases between them. Germline V gene data show CDR1 as MNHNS and CDR2 as SASEGT. This CDR3 has 13 residues. CDR3 nucleotide sequence: TGTGCCAGAGCAGCCTCTGGGGCCAACGTCCTGACTTTC. Amino acid sequence: CARAASGANVLTF.

This clonotype was observed many times. DNA of the CDR3: TGTGCCAGCACGCCATCGGGACAGGGAAACGAGCAGTACTTC. Translated, it gives CASTPSGQGNEQYF. V usage is TRBV6-6 and J usage is TRBJ2-7; 9 bases align to TRBD1. With V trimmed by 7 bases and J by 5 bases, 9 bases remained unmatched. CDR1 MNHNY and CDR2 SVGAGI come from the germline V gene (reference sequence). The CDR3 contains 14 residues.

This clonotype was seen only a few times. This chain uses TRBV7-6 with TRBJ1-3, with D maybe TRBD1 (5 bases). This CDR3 has 16 residues. V was shortened by 0 bases and J by 3 bases, with 12 bases between the two germline ends. CDR1 SGHVS and CDR2 FNYEAQ come from the germline V gene. This CDR3 is CASSLASGGSGNTIYF. The CDR3 bases are TGTGCCAGCAGCTTAGCATCGGGGGGTAGTGGAAACACCATATATTTT.

This clonotype has a count of ten or more. The CDR3: CASSLTVPDYEQYF. CDR3 in DNA: TGCGCCAGCAGCTTGACAGTACCGGACTACGAGCAGTACTTC. The chain has TRBV5-1 and TRBJ2-7; D ambiguous. V was clipped by 1 base and J by 3 bases, with 11 bases between them. This CDR3 is 14 amino acids long. Germline V gene data show CDR1 as SGHRS and CDR2 as YFSETQ.

This clonotype was found many times. V gene TRBV5-1 combines with J gene TRBJ1-1; possibly TRBD1 for D (5 bases). CDR3 length: 13 residues. Trimming removed 2 bases at V and 7 bases at J, with 12 bases between. In germline, CDR1 is SGHRS, CDR2 YFSETQ. CDR3 in DNA: TGCGCCAGCAGCTTCGGACACACCTTTGAAGCTTTCTTT. As protein: CASSFGHTFEAFF.

This clonotype was seen repeatedly, ten times or more. The chain has TRBV15 and TRBJ1-2; tentative D call: TRBD1 (5 bases). This CDR3 comprises 15 residues. The V gene's germline CDR1 is LNHNV and CDR2 YYDKDF (reference sequence). Trimming cost V 4 bases and J 0 bases, with 12 bases left between them. The CDR3 coding sequence is TGTGCCACCAGCAATCACAGGCCGGCTAACTATGGCTACACCTTC. It specifies CATSNHRPANYGYTF. The entire variable domain, with the rest obtained from reference TRBV15 and TRBJ1-2, is as follows: DAMVIQNPRYQVTQFGKPVTLSCSQTLNHNVMYWYQQKSSQAPKLLFHYYDKDFNNEADTPDNFQSRRPNTSFCFLDIRSPGLGDTAMYLCATSNHRPANYGYTFGSGTRLTVV.

This clonotype appeared many times. The chain joins TRBV5-1 to TRBJ2-1; 8 positions match TRBD2. This CDR3 has 16 residues. The V and J ends lost 0 bases and 7 bases, in that order; junction bases with no gene match: 9. Germline V gene data show CDR1 as SGHRS and CDR2 as YFSETQ. The CDR3 is CASSLVSGGSQNEQFF. The CDR3 bases are TGCGCCAGCAGCTTGGTAAGCGGGGGCTCCCAAAATGAGCAGTTCTTC.

This clonotype was seen at least ten times. V is TRBV6-5 and J is TRBJ1-4; 9 bases are shared with TRBD1. Germline V gene lookup returns CDR1 MNHEY and CDR2 SVGAGI. The CDR3 sequence is 17 residues long. J lost 5 bases, V lost 2 bases, and 9 bases had no gene match. The CDR3 here is CASSYEGLGTGNEKLFF. Written as DNA, the CDR3 is TGTGCCAGCAGTTACGAAGGATTAGGGACAGGGAATGAAAAACTGTTTTTT.

This clonotype was counted ten times or more. The genes are TRBV4-2 and TRBJ2-5, with TRBD2 matching 7 bases. Per germline, CDR1 LGHNA and CDR2 YNFKEQ. The CDR3 spans 16 residues. Unmatched junction bases numbered 11, after V lost 0 bases and J lost 7 bases. CDR3 in amino acids: CASSQDRWTRSVTQYF. The DNA for the CDR3 is TGTGCCAGCAGCCAAGATCGATGGACTAGATCGGTGACCCAGTACTTC.

This clonotype was seen many times. This chain connects TRBV20-1 to TRBJ1-6; D is undetermined. V lost 1 base and J 9 bases, leaving 10 bases between the germline ends. The germline gives CDR1 DFQATT, CDR2 SNEGSKA (reference sequence). This CDR3 is 13 amino acids long. CDR3 in DNA: TGCAGTGCTAGAGGGGGAGCGGGTTCACCCCTCCACTTT. Encoded protein: CSARGGAGSPLHF.